The sequence of this T cell receptor beta chain was determined in a study of early T cells in non-severe SARS-CoV-2 infection. General study points: Private and CD4 specificities were missed by VDJdb matching, skewed to anti-spike CD8.

TCRdb ran MiXCR on the 5' RACE reads and lists one entry per CDR3 protein. The profile covers 40,000 to 55,000 distinct CDR3 sequences, with 12% appearing a single time and roughly 15% taken by the ten largest. CDR3 length equals 14 residues. CDR1 MNHEY and CDR2 SVGEGT come from the germline V gene. V lost 10 bases and J lost 2; bases outside the gene matches: 8. Concerning this clonotype itself: What it binds is not known.

The material sequenced was whole blood. This chain uses TRBV6-2 or TRBV6-3 with TRBJ2-3; 8 nucleotides line up with TRBD2. This receptor was taken from an adult who was a healthcare worker with PCR-confirmed SARS-CoV-2 infection or an uninfected control (not recorded which). The CDR3 bases are TGTGCCATCCGCATTAGCGGGACCACAGATACGCAGTATTTT. Translation: CAIRISGTTDTQYF.